These T cell receptor beta chains were read from a single sample in a study of radiation and T cells in renal cell carcinoma. Profiled with immunoSEQ multiplex PCR; TCRdb holds only in-frame clones, not every one. The data show about 160,000 clones, with around 89% seen just once and over 3.5% held by the top ten. The sequencing here drew on blood, taken from a patient whose treatment included radiotherapy and nephrectomy. These TCRs come from a woman in her 70s with renal cell carcinoma. Both conserved end residues are part of each CDR3. A D gene is named only where the DNA matches it firmly. Expanded clones get a size class; other rows say once, few or many, or leave the size out.

V gene	D gene	J gene	clone size	CDR3 protein	CDR3 DNA
TRBV5-5	.	TRBJ1-5	.	CASSPRGLGQPQHF	TGTGCCAGCAGTCCCCGGGGGCTGGGTCAGCCCCAGCATTTT
TRBV30	.	TRBJ1-1	.	CAWSRGVYTEAFF	TGTGCCTGGAGTAGGGGCGTATACACTGAAGCTTTCTTT
TRBV18	TRBD1	TRBJ2-4	.	CASSPPRTGVGAKNIQYF	TGTGCCAGCTCACCACCGAGGACAGGGGTTGGGGCCAAAAACATTCAGTACTTC
TRBV30	.	TRBJ1-3	.	CAWNRRGASGNTIYF	TGTGCCTGGAACCGGAGGGGGGCCTCTGGAAACACCATATATTTT
TRBV4-1	TRBD1	TRBJ1-3	.	CASSHTGATSSGNTIYF	TGCGCCAGCAGCCATACAGGGGCCACAAGCTCTGGAAACACCATATATTTT
TRBV18	.	TRBJ2-5	.	CASSPGLQQETQYF	TGTGCCAGCTCACCTGGCCTACAGCAAGAGACCCAGTACTTC
TRBV11-3	TRBD2	TRBJ2-2	.	CASSLTSGDTGELFF	TGTGCCAGCAGTTTGACTAGCGGGGACACCGGGGAGCTGTTTTTT
TRBV19	.	TRBJ2-1	.	CASSEMGPSYNEQFF	TGTGCCAGTAGTGAGATGGGTCCCTCCTACAATGAGCAGTTCTTC
TRBV29-1	.	TRBJ1-4	.	CSVEDLRGGEKLFF	TGCAGCGTTGAAGATTTGAGGGGCGGTGAAAAACTGTTTTTT
TRBV7-2	TRBD2	TRBJ2-5	.	CASGHDGASGGATGRTQYF	TGTGCCAGCGGACACGATGGAGCTAGCGGGGGGGCTACGGGTAGGACCCAGTACTTC
TRBV19	TRBD1	TRBJ1-2	.	CATNSGTGGRYGYTF	TGTGCCACCAATTCCGGGACAGGGGGAAGGTATGGCTACACCTTC
TRBV28	TRBD2	TRBJ2-7	.	CASSLASGGFYEQYF	TGTGCCAGCAGTTTGGCCAGCGGGGGCTTCTACGAGCAGTACTTC
TRBV7-2	.	TRBJ1-1	.	CASSPYMNTEAFF	TGTGCCAGCAGCCCATACATGAACACTGAAGCTTTCTTT
TRBV9	.	TRBJ2-7	once	CASSSRDRVYEQYF	TGTGCCAGCAGCTCGCGGGACAGAGTTTACGAGCAGTACTTC
TRBV2	TRBD1	TRBJ1-6	.	CASSRSPGQGFGSPLHF	TGTGCCAGCAGTCGAAGCCCGGGACAGGGTTTTGGGTCACCCCTCCACTTT
TRBV18	TRBD1	TRBJ1-6	.	CASSVQGGNSPLHF	TGTGCCAGCTCCGTGCAGGGGGGGAATTCACCCCTCCACTTT
TRBV6-5	.	TRBJ1-3	.	CASSSLGGNTIYF	TGTGCCAGCAGTTCCTTAGGGGGAAACACCATATATTTT
TRBV27	.	TRBJ2-3	.	CASSIVRSADTQYF	TGTGCCAGCAGTATAGTGCGGTCGGCAGATACGCAGTATTTT
TRBV6-5	.	TRBJ2-7	.	CASSRGRAYEQYF	TGTGCCAGCAGTCGCGGACGGGCCTACGAGCAGTACTTC
TRBV6-1	TRBD1	TRBJ2-1	.	CASRQGAYNEQFF	TGTGCCAGCAGACAGGGGGCCTACAATGAGCAGTTCTTC
TRBV5-6	.	TRBJ1-1	.	CASSQDSEAFF	TGTGCCAGCAGCCAAGACAGTGAAGCTTTCTTT
TRBV11-2	.	TRBJ2-2	.	CASSPFGTNTGELFF	TGTGCCAGCAGCCCATTTGGGACTAACACCGGGGAGCTGTTTTTT
TRBV15	.	TRBJ1-1	.	CATSREGQHGAFF	TGTGCCACCAGCAGAGAGGGACAACACGGGGCTTTCTTT
TRBV5-1	.	TRBJ1-5	once	CASSLEGSGFGNQPQHF	TGCGCCAGCAGCTTGGAAGGGTCAGGGTTCGGCAATCAGCCCCAGCATTTT
TRBV9	.	TRBJ1-1	few	CASSASTGKNTEAFF	TGTGCCAGCAGCGCATCAACAGGGAAGAACACTGAAGCTTTCTTT
TRBV5-8	.	TRBJ1-2	.	CASSLQGYGYTF	TGTGCCAGCAGCTTACAGGGCTATGGCTACACCTTC
TRBV7-2	.	TRBJ1-2	.	CASSSGGVLYGYTF	TGTGCCAGCAGCTCCGGGGGGGTCCTCTATGGCTACACCTTC
TRBV27	.	TRBJ1-2	.	CASSFQGAGGYTF	TGTGCCAGCAGTTTTCAAGGGGCGGGTGGCTACACCTTC
TRBV2	TRBD2	TRBJ2-2	.	CASKNPPVTSGDTGELFF	TGTGCCAGCAAGAATCCACCCGTAACTAGCGGGGACACCGGGGAGCTGTTTTTT
TRBV6-5	TRBD2	TRBJ2-3	.	CASSPSGAGTDTQYF	TGTGCCAGCAGCCCCAGCGGGGCGGGAACAGATACGCAGTATTTT
TRBV7-2	TRBD1	TRBJ1-3	.	CASSGAGQGEGTIYF	TGTGCCAGCAGCGGGGCGGGACAGGGCGAGGGAACCATATATTTT
TRBV19	.	TRBJ1-5	.	CASSLYPGRGQPQHF	TGTGCCAGTAGTCTCTACCCGGGCCGGGGTCAGCCCCAGCATTTT
TRBV4-3	.	TRBJ1-5	.	CASSQDSSNQPQHF	TGCGCCAGCAGCCAAGATAGTTCAAATCAGCCCCAGCATTTT
TRBV7-8	TRBD1	TRBJ1-6	.	CASSPNRGNSPLHF	TGTGCCAGCAGCCCCAACAGGGGCAATTCACCCCTCCACTTT
TRBV6-6	.	TRBJ2-5	.	CASSQLGETQYF	TGTGCCAGCAGCCAGCTGGGGGAGACCCAGTACTTC
TRBV7-2	TRBD1	TRBJ2-5	.	CASSSGQGAIPETQYF	TGTGCCAGCAGCTCGGGACAGGGGGCGATTCCAGAGACCCAGTACTTC
TRBV5-8	.	TRBJ1-1	many	CASSFIGWGTEAFF	TGTGCCAGCAGCTTTATCGGGTGGGGGACTGAAGCTTTCTTT
TRBV28	TRBD1	TRBJ1-2	.	CASSFPRGPSYTYGYTF	TGTGCCAGCAGTTTTCCCAGGGGGCCCTCGTATACCTATGGCTACACCTTC
TRBV14	.	TRBJ2-7	.	CASSQVGEQYF	TGTGCCAGCAGCCAAGTCGGCGAGCAGTACTTC
TRBV14	.	TRBJ1-6	.	CASSLSPGGRTSPLHF	TGTGCCAGCAGCCTTTCTCCCGGGGGCAGAACTTCACCCCTCCACTTT
TRBV2	.	TRBJ1-1	few	CASSWTYLNTEAFF	TGTGCCAGCAGTTGGACGTATTTGAACACTGAAGCTTTCTTT
TRBV5-1	TRBD1	TRBJ1-1	.	CASSLGLQGVLNTEAFF	TGCGCCAGCAGCTTGGGTCTTCAGGGGGTATTGAACACTGAAGCTTTCTTT
TRBV5-1	.	TRBJ2-7	.	CASSFFAQSYEQYF	TGCGCCAGCTCTTTCTTCGCCCAGTCCTACGAGCAGTACTTC
TRBV30	.	TRBJ2-3	.	CAWSVRGIGTDTQYF	TGTGCCTGGAGTGTACGAGGGATTGGCACAGATACGCAGTATTTT
TRBV6-5	.	TRBJ1-5	.	CASSYRQGNQPQHF	TGTGCCAGCAGTTACAGGCAGGGGAATCAGCCCCAGCATTTT
TRBV10-3	.	TRBJ1-4	.	CAIKAATNEKLFF	TGTGCCATCAAAGCTGCAACTAATGAAAAACTGTTTTTT
TRBV27	.	TRBJ1-5	.	CASSQGERQPQHF	TGTGCCAGCAGCCAGGGCGAGCGGCAGCCCCAGCATTTT
TRBV6-5	.	TRBJ1-1	once	CASSYSEGNTEAFF	TGTGCCAGCAGTTACTCTGAGGGGAACACTGAAGCTTTCTTT
TRBV7-2	.	TRBJ2-7	.	CASSRQAVRDEQYF	TGTGCCAGCAGCCGACAGGCAGTCCGCGACGAGCAGTACTTC
TRBV7-2	.	TRBJ1-1	.	CASNPDSRYTEAFF	TGTGCCAGCAATCCGGACAGTAGGTACACTGAAGCTTTCTTT
TRBV6-1	.	TRBJ2-7	once	CASSRVTDSSYEQYF	TGTGCCAGCAGCAGAGTGACCGATAGCTCCTACGAGCAGTACTTC
TRBV5-1	TRBD1	TRBJ2-2	.	CASSLVQGAEGELFF	TGCGCCAGCAGCTTGGTACAGGGGGCGGAAGGGGAGCTGTTTTTT
TRBV7-3	.	TRBJ2-2	.	CASSLNTDTGELFF	TGTGCCAGCAGCTTAAATACGGACACCGGGGAGCTGTTTTTT
TRBV10-1	TRBD1	TRBJ2-7	.	CASSGTGTDYEQYF	TGCGCCAGCAGTGGAACCGGGACAGACTACGAGCAGTACTTC
TRBV7-9	.	TRBJ2-7	.	CASSLAGTYEQYF	TGTGCCAGCAGCTTGGCAGGGACGTACGAGCAGTACTTC
TRBV28	TRBD1	TRBJ1-2	.	CASSFGQGGYGYTF	TGTGCCAGCAGTTTCGGACAGGGTGGCTATGGCTACACCTTC
TRBV27	.	TRBJ1-5	few	CASRQVMGDQPQHF	TGTGCCAGCAGACAGGTAATGGGGGATCAGCCCCAGCATTTT
TRBV6-5	.	TRBJ1-3	few	CASSYSTGNTIYF	TGTGCCAGCAGTTACTCGACCGGAAACACCATATATTTT
TRBV27	.	TRBJ2-3	.	CASSLRAADTQYF	TGTGCCAGCAGTCTCCGGGCGGCAGATACGCAGTATTTT
TRBV27	TRBD2	TRBJ2-3	.	CASSKGLAGGNTDTQYF	TGTGCCAGCAGTAAAGGACTAGCGGGGGGGAACACAGATACGCAGTATTTT